Described below is a single T cell receptor (beta chain) sequence and its context. The antigen is unknown. Measured with immunoSEQ multiplex PCR; TCRdb has only the in-frame clones, and not every one. Among approximately 140,000 clones listed, over 80% were seen once. The data were taken from a study of T cell responses to AZD1222 COVID-19 vaccine. Study-wide results and caveats: Repertoires in all cases were sampled only once the peak T cell response had passed. At 160-218 and 743-854, vaccine-associated CD4 TCRs were dominant, and they spanned spike.

Trimming stripped 0 bases from V and 2 bases from J, with 13 bases between. The CDR3 length is 16 residues. Germline values: CDR1 SGHNT, CDR2 YYREEE (reference sequence). The sequencing here drew on peripheral blood, taken 28 days after the second AZD1222 dose. This sequence joins TRBV5-4 and TRBJ2-3; the D gene is possibly TRBD2 (6 bases). This receptor was obtained from an adult who received the AZD1222 COVID-19 vaccine. The chain's CDR3 is CASSLDGGASTDTQYF. The CDR3 DNA reads TGTGCCAGCAGCTTGGATGGCGGGGCGTCCACAGATACGCAGTATTTT.